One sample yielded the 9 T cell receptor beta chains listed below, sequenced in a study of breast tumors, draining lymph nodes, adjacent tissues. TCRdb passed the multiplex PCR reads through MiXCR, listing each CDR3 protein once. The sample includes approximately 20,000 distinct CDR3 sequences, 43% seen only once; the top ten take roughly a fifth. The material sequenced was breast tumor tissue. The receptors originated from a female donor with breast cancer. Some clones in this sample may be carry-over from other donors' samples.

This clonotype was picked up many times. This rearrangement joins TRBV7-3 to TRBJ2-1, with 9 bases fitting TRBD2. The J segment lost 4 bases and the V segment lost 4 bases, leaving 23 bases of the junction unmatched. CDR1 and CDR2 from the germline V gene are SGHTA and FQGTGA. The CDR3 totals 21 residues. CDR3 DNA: TGTGCCAGCAGCTCCCGATCTAGCGGGAAGAACTTACAACGCTCTTACAATGAGCAGTTCTTC. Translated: CASSSRSSGKNLQRSYNEQFF.

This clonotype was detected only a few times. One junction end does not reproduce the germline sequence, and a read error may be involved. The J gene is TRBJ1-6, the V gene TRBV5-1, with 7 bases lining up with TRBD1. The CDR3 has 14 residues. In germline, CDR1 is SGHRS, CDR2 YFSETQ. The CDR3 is CASSAGTANSPLHF. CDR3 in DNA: TGCGCCAGCAGCGCCGGGACAGCTAATTCCCCCCTCCACTTT. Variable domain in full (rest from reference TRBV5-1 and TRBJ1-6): KAGVTQTPRYLIKTRGQQVTLSCSPISGHRSVSWYQQTPGQGLQFLFEYFSETQRNKGNFPGRFSGRQFSNSRSEMNVSTLELGDSALYLCASSAGTANSPLHFGNGTRLTVT.

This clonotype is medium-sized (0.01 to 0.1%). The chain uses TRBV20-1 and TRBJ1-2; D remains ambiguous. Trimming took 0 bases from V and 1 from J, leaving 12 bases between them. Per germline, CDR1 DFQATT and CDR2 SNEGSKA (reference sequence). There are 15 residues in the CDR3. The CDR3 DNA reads TGCAGTGCTAGAGATAGGGCGTCGTTTAACTATGGCTACACCTTC. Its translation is CSARDRASFNYGYTF.

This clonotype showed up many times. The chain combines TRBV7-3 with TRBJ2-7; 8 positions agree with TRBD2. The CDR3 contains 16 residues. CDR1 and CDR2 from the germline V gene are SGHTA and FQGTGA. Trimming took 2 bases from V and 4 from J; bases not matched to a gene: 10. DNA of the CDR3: TGTGCCAGCAGCTTATGGGCGAGCGGGAGTGGGTACGAGCAGTACTTC. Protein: CASSLWASGSGYEQYF.

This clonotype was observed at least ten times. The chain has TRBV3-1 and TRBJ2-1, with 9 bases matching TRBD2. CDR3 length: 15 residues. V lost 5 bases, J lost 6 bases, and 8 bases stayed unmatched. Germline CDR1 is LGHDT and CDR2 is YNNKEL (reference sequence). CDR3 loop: CASSTPGLATNEQFF. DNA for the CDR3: TGTGCCAGCAGCACGCCCGGACTAGCGACCAATGAGCAGTTCTTC.

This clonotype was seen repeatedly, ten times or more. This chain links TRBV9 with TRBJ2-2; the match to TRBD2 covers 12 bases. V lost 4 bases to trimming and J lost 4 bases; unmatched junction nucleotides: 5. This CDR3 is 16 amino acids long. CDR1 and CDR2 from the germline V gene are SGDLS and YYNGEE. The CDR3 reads CASSPRTSGATGELFF. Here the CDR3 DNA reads TGTGCCAGCAGCCCAAGGACTAGCGGGGCCACCGGGGAGCTGTTTTTT.

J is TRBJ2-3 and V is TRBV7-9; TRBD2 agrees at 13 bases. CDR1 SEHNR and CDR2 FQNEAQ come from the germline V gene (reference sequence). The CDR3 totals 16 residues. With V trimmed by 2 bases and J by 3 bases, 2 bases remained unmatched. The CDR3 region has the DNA TGTGCCAGCAGCTTAAGGACTAGCGGGAGTACAGATACGCAGTATTTT. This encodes CASSLRTSGSTDTQYF.

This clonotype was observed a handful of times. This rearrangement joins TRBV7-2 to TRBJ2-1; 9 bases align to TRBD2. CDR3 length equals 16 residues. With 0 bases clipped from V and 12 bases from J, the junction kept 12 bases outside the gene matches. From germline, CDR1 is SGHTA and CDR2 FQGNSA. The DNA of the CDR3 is TGTGCCAGCAGCTTAGCGCTAGCGGGAAATTCAGGTCGGCAGTTCTTC. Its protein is CASSLALAGNSGRQFF.

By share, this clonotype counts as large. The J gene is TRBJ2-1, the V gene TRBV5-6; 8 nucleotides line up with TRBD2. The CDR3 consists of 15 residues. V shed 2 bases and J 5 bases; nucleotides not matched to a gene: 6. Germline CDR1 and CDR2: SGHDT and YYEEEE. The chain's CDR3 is CASSLLADGDNEQFF. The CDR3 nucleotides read TGTGCCAGCAGCTTACTAGCGGATGGGGACAATGAGCAGTTCTTC.